The 21 T cell receptor beta chains below were found in one sample sequenced in a study of cytomegalovirus exposure and HLA in healthy donors. The PCR ran on 60 Vbeta and 13 Jbeta primers. Profiled with immunoSEQ multiplex PCR; TCRdb holds only in-frame clones, not every one. The table records approximately 72,000 clones, 66% of them present only once. Sequences were obtained from PBMCs. These receptors came from a man aged 35 to 55 in good health and CMV-seropositive.

The CDR3 bases are TGTGCCAGCAGCCAAGTAGGTAGGGGGCTCGCCTCCTACGAGCAGTACTTC. Translation: CASSQVGRGLASYEQYF. The chain employs TRBV14 and TRBJ2-7; 7 bases agree with TRBD1. This CDR3 comprises 17 residues. Trimming at V came to 1 base and at J to 0 bases, leaving 9 bases not matched to a gene. Germline V CDR1 and CDR2: SGHDN, FVKESK.

The sample holds a few counts of this clone. An end of the junction differs from the germline gene, which may be a read error. The rearrangement uses TRBV5-4 and TRBJ1-1, with D tentatively TRBD1 (6 bases). Germline CDR1 and CDR2: SGHNT and YYREEE (reference sequence). The CDR3 is 15 amino acids. The CDR3 sequence: CASSPTQGSYTEAFF. CDR3 DNA: TGCGCCAGCAGCCCCACACAGGGATCTTACACTGAAGCTTTCTTT.

The chain recombines TRBV7-9 with TRBJ2-1; the D gene is possibly TRBD1 (6 bases). Germline V gene lookup returns CDR1 SEHNR and CDR2 FQNEAQ (reference sequence). The CDR3 runs to 14 residues. V gave up 1 base and J gave up 7 bases, with 11 bases separating them. The DNA for the CDR3 is TGTGCCAGCAGCTTAGTACAGGGCCGAAATGAGCAGTTCTTC. Amino acid sequence: CASSLVQGRNEQFF.

This clone was observed a handful of times. The chain combines TRBV28 with TRBJ2-5, with 8 positions matching TRBD2. The germline CDR1 and CDR2 sequences are MDHEN and SYDVKM. CDR3 length: 14 residues. With V trimmed by 4 bases and J by 2 bases, 3 bases remained unmatched. CDR3 coding DNA: TGTGCCAGCAGTTCCGGCGGGGGGCAAGAGACCCAGTACTTC. This encodes CASSSGGGQETQYF.

This clone was found once. This rearrangement joins TRBV4-1 to TRBJ2-5, with unresolved D. The CDR3 runs 17 residues. Germline V gives CDR1 MGHRA, CDR2 YSYEKL. Trimming removed 4 bases from V and 3 bases from J, with 21 bases in between. CDR3 coding DNA: TGCGCCAGCAGCCGCGGTCCCCCCCCCGGAGAGGAAGAGACCCAGTACTTC. Translating gives CASSRGPPPGEEETQYF.

This clone was picked up a small number of times. This chain uses TRBV9 with TRBJ2-7; D is undetermined. V gave up 0 bases and J gave up 1 base, with 14 bases separating them. This CDR3 has 16 residues. Germline values: CDR1 SGDLS, CDR2 YYNGEE. The CDR3 bases are TGTGCCAGCAGCGTAGGACCGAGCCCGAGGTCCTACGAGCAGTACTTC. This translates into CASSVGPSPRSYEQYF.

The chain recombines TRBV7-2 with TRBJ1-1; D may be TRBD1 (5 bases). Germline V gene data show CDR1 as SGHTA and CDR2 as FQGNSA. The CDR3 is 14 residues long. Trimming took 5 bases from V and 3 from J, leaving 13 bases between them. CDR3 nucleotides: TGTGCCAGCAGCCGTATTGGGGCCTACACTGAAGCTTTCTTT. As protein: CASSRIGAYTEAFF.

The chain uses TRBV28 and TRBJ1-5; D gene uncertain. The CDR3 runs to 13 residues. Trimming left V 6 bases short and J 0 bases short, with 6 bases between. Germline V gives CDR1 MDHEN, CDR2 SYDVKM. CDR3 region: CASRRISNQPQHF. The CDR3 bases are TGTGCCAGCAGGCGAATTAGCAATCAGCCCCAGCATTTT.

This clone was detected only a few times. The junction shows a germline mismatch at one end, possibly a read error. The rearrangement links TRBV7-7 to TRBJ2-5, with 9 bases fitting TRBD1. Germline values: CDR1 SSHAT, CDR2 FNYEAQ (reference sequence). This CDR3 spans 14 amino acids. This CDR3 reads CASSPGQGPETQYF. The CDR3, as DNA: TGTGCTAGCAGCCCGGGACAGGGCCCAGAGACCCAGTACTTC.

The chain has TRBV7-9 and TRBJ2-7, with 11 bases identical to TRBD1. Germline V gene lookup returns CDR1 SEHNR and CDR2 FQNEAQ (reference sequence). The length of the CDR3 is 15 residues. Trimming removed 4 bases from V and 4 bases from J; junction bases left unmatched: 6. The CDR3 DNA reads TGTGCCAGCAGCTCAGTTCGGGACAGGGGGTACGAGCAGTACTTC. Amino acid sequence: CASSSVRDRGYEQYF.

The CDR3 DNA follows: TGTGCCAGCAGCTCTACTCTTGGGACAGGGGTCTATGGCTACACCTTC. Translation gives CASSSTLGTGVYGYTF. The chain carries TRBV7-2 and TRBJ1-2; 10 bases fit TRBD1. J lost 4 bases, V lost 4 bases, and 9 bases had no gene match. Germline values: CDR1 SGHTA, CDR2 FQGNSA. The length of the CDR3 is 16 residues.

This chain connects TRBV28 to TRBJ2-7, with D perhaps matching TRBD2 (5 bases). CDR1 MDHEN and CDR2 SYDVKM come from the germline V gene. The CDR3 runs 12 residues. Trimming left V 7 bases short and J 7 bases short, with 14 bases between. CDR3 amino acids: CASTDRRGEQYF. The CDR3 coding sequence is TGTGCCAGCACCGACCGGCGAGGGGAGCAGTACTTC. The entire variable domain, with the rest obtained from reference TRBV28 and TRBJ2-7, is as follows: DVKVTQSSRYLVKRTGEKVFLECVQDMDHENMFWYRQDPGLGLRLIYFSYDVKMKEKGDIPEGYSVSREKKERFSLILESASTNQTSMYLCASTDRRGEQYFGPGTRLTVT.

This chain connects TRBV15 to TRBJ1-4; no reliable D call. V dropped 6 bases and J dropped 0 bases, with 11 bases sitting between them. Per germline, CDR1 LNHNV and CDR2 YYDKDF (reference sequence). The CDR3 has 15 amino acids. This chain's CDR3 is CATSGHRATNEKLFF. In DNA form, the CDR3 reads TGTGCCACCAGTGGGCACCGCGCAACTAATGAAAAACTGTTTTTT.

The CDR3: CASRRDPSGQPQHF. The CDR3 nucleotides are TGTGCAAGCCGACGGGATCCCTCGGGTCAGCCCCAGCATTTT. The chain has TRBV12-2 and TRBJ1-5. TRBV12-2 is assigned pseudogene status. This CDR3 spans 14 amino acids.

V usage is TRBV5-4 and J usage is TRBJ1-6; a weak D match, TRBD1 (6 bases). V was cut by 3 bases and J by 0 bases, with 10 bases left in between. Germline lookup yields CDR1 SGHNT and CDR2 YYREEE (reference sequence). The CDR3 runs to 16 residues. CDR3 in amino acids: CASSYTGSSYNSPLHF. The CDR3 nucleotides are TGTGCCAGCAGCTATACAGGGAGCTCCTATAATTCACCCCTCCACTTT.

In this sample, this clone turned up once. The rearrangement uses TRBV4-1 and TRBJ1-1; 9 bases are shared with TRBD1. V shed 3 bases, J shed 3 bases, and the junction held 2 bases outside the gene matches. The CDR3 length is 14 residues. Germline values: CDR1 MGHRA, CDR2 YSYEKL. The CDR3 reads CASSQGQGDTEAFF. The CDR3 bases are TGCGCCAGCAGCCAGGGACAGGGAGACACTGAAGCTTTCTTT.

This clone was picked up one time. The V call is TRBV30, the J call TRBJ2-2, with D uncertain. The J call may be in error: the DNA end matches TRBJ1-3 better. CDR3 length: 13 residues. Germline V lookup: CDR1 GTSNPN, CDR2 SVGIG (reference sequence). This chain's CDR3 is CAWSRESGNTIYF. As DNA, the CDR3 is TGTGCCTGGAGTCGGGAGAGTGGAAACACCATATATTTT.

CDR3 sequence: CAWSVWGGDEKLFF. In DNA, the CDR3 is TGTGCCTGGAGTGTATGGGGCGGAGATGAAAAACTGTTTTTT. This chain connects TRBV30 to TRBJ1-4; D perhaps matches TRBD1 (5 bases). The CDR3 loop spans 14 amino acids. Germline V gene sequence: CDR1 GTSNPN, CDR2 SVGIG (reference sequence). V lost 0 bases to trimming and J lost 6 bases, with 11 bases between them.

Regarding this clone: The junction and the germline gene differ at one end; a read error may be behind it. The chain couples TRBV6-5 to TRBJ2-1; 8 nucleotides line up with TRBD1. The CDR3 loop spans 11 amino acids. Germline CDR1 reads MNHEY; CDR2 reads SVGAGI. CDR3 sequence (DNA): TGTGCCAGCAGTTACAGGGACAGGATGATCTTC. This sequence encodes CASSYRDRMIF.

In its sample, this clone was seen a few times. The genes are TRBV5-1 and TRBJ2-4; 11 bases map to TRBD1. The junction had 3 bases not matched to a gene; V was cut back by 4 bases and J by 3 bases. The germline CDR1 and CDR2 sequences are SGHRS and YFSETQ. The CDR3 is 15 residues long. For the CDR3, the DNA is TGCGCCAGCAGCCCGGGACAGGGGGACAAAAACATTCAGTACTTC. Protein sequence: CASSPGQGDKNIQYF. The variable domain in full, completed from reference TRBV5-1 and TRBJ2-4, reads KAGVTQTPRYLIKTRGQQVTLSCSPISGHRSVSWYQQTPGQGLQFLFEYFSETQRNKGNFPGRFSGRQFSNSRSEMNVSTLELGDSALYLCASSPGQGDKNIQYFGAGTRLSVL.

This sequence joins TRBV6-6 and TRBJ1-2, with 9 bases that match TRBD1. Losses at the gene ends were 6 bases for V and 4 bases for J; bases not matched to a gene: 12. The CDR3 consists of 16 residues. Germline V gives CDR1 MNHNY, CDR2 SVGAGI (reference sequence). CDR3 amino acids: CASSSTAQGAFYGYTF. The CDR3 DNA sequence: TGTGCCAGCAGCTCCACGGCACAGGGGGCGTTCTATGGCTACACCTTC.